The entry that follows covers one TCR beta chain sequence. The sample holds many counts of this clonotype. Its antigen remains unidentified. It has no much larger one-base neighbor in the sample; base qualities were not kept. These data come from a study of early T cells in non-severe SARS-CoV-2 infection (dated by TCRdb to the early 2020s). Broadly, across the study: Bulk RNA from unsorted whole blood was used for TCR sequencing, so alpha and beta chains could not be paired. Summary of the overall study and its limitations: VDJdb matching was skewed toward anti-spike CD8 responses, so virus-specific expansions were likely underestimated and private and CD4 specificities were missed.

Counted from cysteine to phenylalanine, this CDR3 has 17 amino acids. Only the CDR3 region is kept as DNA, spanning 51 bases read in frame from base 1. CDR1 and CDR2, looked up from the germline V gene, are SGDLS and YYNGEE. V is pared back by 0 bases and J by 0 bases, with 10 bases lying between the germline termini. Receptors were amplified or captured by 5' RACE. The run used a NextSeq 500. In the TCR library protocol, unique molecular identifiers were attached to individual cDNA molecules to correct for PCR bias and sequencing error. Both TCR alpha and beta chains were sequenced, and tight co-correlation was observed between alpha and beta sequence abundances in each sample. In the paper's pipeline: Decombinator V4 was used to perform V gene, J gene and CDR3 annotation of TCR sequences. Expanded TCRs were defined as changing significantly between any two time points under a Poisson model with p below 0.0001. Abundances of TCRs were expressed as counts per million after normalisation to the total number of TCRs sequenced in each sample. MAIT TCRs were defined by TRAV1-2 paired with TRAJ12, TRAJ20 or TRAJ33, and iNKT TCRs by TRAV10 paired with TRAJ18. VDJdb, accessed 1 November 2021, was searched for CMV, EBV and SARS-CoV-2 annotated TCRs, with TCRs annotated for multiple antigens excluded. Through fastp at Q25 and MiXCR, TCRdb rebuilt clones from the public reads, retaining in-frame beta chains. Rows are unified per CDR3 protein, each entry keeping the most common DNA and genes. These V and J calls rely on TCRdb rather than the paper's analysis. The sample table contains around 40,000 distinct CDR3 sequences; only one count was recorded for 5.9% of them. Clones ranked in the top ten supply roughly 4.5% of the sample.

The study was a case-control design nested within a healthcare worker cohort in London, UK, with weekly nasopharyngeal swab PCR tests and blood sampling. Between 23 and 31 March 2020, the week of the UK lockdown, healthcare workers were enrolled and then followed up weekly for as long as 16 weeks. The receptor was isolated from an adult who was a healthcare worker with PCR-confirmed SARS-CoV-2 infection or an uninfected control (not recorded which). Sequenced: whole blood. The V and J segments used are TRBV9 and TRBJ2-6, with no confident D gene call. DNA sequence: TGTGCCAGCAGCGTAGATGGCGGATCCTCTGGGGCCAACGTCCTGACTTTC. This translates into CASSVDGGSSGANVLTF.